The 14 T cell receptor beta chains given below trace back to one sample, sequenced in a study of control samples from healthy donors and cancer patients. The method was immunoSEQ multiplex PCR; TCRdb's version includes in-frame clones alone and lacks a portion of them. Of about 98,000 clones listed, 79% are singletons. Sequenced input: blood. The receptor source for this set is a woman in her 30s in good health.

The chain is built from TRBV27 and TRBJ1-6; TRBD1 might be the D (6 bases). V was pared by 5 bases and J by 10 bases, with 18 bases between. The V gene's germline CDR1 is MNHEY and CDR2 SMNVEV (reference sequence). The CDR3 totals 15 residues. In DNA, the CDR3 is TGTGCCAGCAGTAATACAGGGTGGGGTGGGTCACCCCTCCACTTT. This encodes CASSNTGWGGSPLHF.

J is TRBJ2-3 and V is TRBV18, with D possibly TRBD2 on 5 matching bases. CDR1 is KGHSH and CDR2 is LQKENI in the germline V gene. The CDR3 contains 15 residues. The ends were cut back, 6 bases at V and 1 base at J, with 14 bases in the middle. CDR3 loop: CASSQDSARTDTQYF. As DNA, the CDR3 is TGTGCCAGCTCCCAGGACTCTGCCCGCACAGATACGCAGTATTTT.

The chain carries TRBV7-2 and TRBJ1-1; D is undetermined. Trimming took off 4 bases at V and 1 base at J, with 7 bases between the two ends. Germline values: CDR1 SGHTA, CDR2 FQGNSA. The CDR3 loop spans 13 amino acids. CDR3 DNA: TGTGCCAGCAGCTCACAGACGAACACTGAAGCTTTCTTT. Amino acid sequence: CASSSQTNTEAFF.

In this sample, this clone turned up a few times. V usage is TRBV6-5 and J usage is TRBJ2-7, with D maybe TRBD2 (6 bases). The CDR3 extends over 12 amino acids. Germline V gene sequence: CDR1 MNHEY, CDR2 SVGAGI. The ends were cut back, 5 bases at V and 3 bases at J, with 8 bases in the middle. CDR3 nucleotide sequence: TGTGCCAGCAGTACGGAGGGCTACGAGCAGTACTTC. It yields the protein CASSTEGYEQYF.

A note on this clone: At one boundary the junction diverges from the germline segment, which might be a read error. The chain has TRBV10-3 and TRBJ2-7; possible D gene TRBD2, 7 bases. CDR3 length: 13 residues. Germline V gene sequence: CDR1 ENHRY, CDR2 SYGVKD. The CDR3 sequence: CAISEARGGGLNF. CDR3 nucleotide sequence: TGTGCCATCAGTGAGGCGCGAGGGGGGGGACTTAACTTC.

The genes are TRBV6-5 and TRBJ1-6; no clear D. This CDR3 is 13 amino acids long. With 8 bases removed from V and 6 bases from J, the gap between germline ends came to 11 bases. Per germline, CDR1 MNHEY and CDR2 SVGAGI. The DNA of the CDR3 is TGTGCCAGCGCCCTGGAGAGTAATTCACCCCTCCACTTT. Its protein is CASALESNSPLHF.

J is TRBJ1-3 and V is TRBV30; D gene uncertain. V lost 4 bases and J lost 6, with 13 bases in between. CDR3 size: 13 residues. Germline V gives CDR1 GTSNPN, CDR2 SVGIG (reference sequence). CDR3 in DNA: TGTGCCTGGAACGGCCTGCCCGAAAACACCATATATTTT. Translating it yields CAWNGLPENTIYF.

This clone was seen once. The gene calls are TRBV14 and TRBJ1-6, with D possibly matching TRBD1 (5 bases). The CDR3 is 17 residues long. The V gene lost 0 bases and the J gene lost 3 bases, with 12 bases spanning the gap. CDR1 and CDR2 (germline): SGHDN, FVKESK. In DNA form, the CDR3 reads TGTGCCAGCAGCCAAGAAGGGGTTGGGTTCTATAATTCACCCCTCCACTTT. It encodes CASSQEGVGFYNSPLHF.

The chain recombines TRBV20-1 with TRBJ1-2; unclear D gene. In germline, CDR1 is DFQATT, CDR2 SNEGSKA (reference sequence). The ends were cut back, 2 bases at V and 2 bases at J, with 3 bases in the middle. The CDR3 contains 11 residues. CDR3: CSARINYGYTF. The CDR3 region has the DNA TGCAGTGCTAGAATAAACTATGGCTACACCTTC.

V and J are TRBV10-3 and TRBJ2-3, with 8 bases identical to TRBD2. The V segment lost 2 bases and the J segment 6 bases; nucleotides outside the gene matches: 4. CDR3 size: 14 residues. Per the germline V gene, CDR1 is ENHRY and CDR2 is SYGVKD. CDR3 sequence reads: CAISEPGGWDTQYF. Written as DNA, the CDR3 is TGTGCCATCAGTGAGCCGGGGGGGTGGGATACGCAGTATTTT.

This clone was detected only a few times. The chain joins TRBV7-2 to TRBJ2-5, with a tentative D call TRBD2 (7 bases). The CDR3 loop spans 14 amino acids. Looked up from germline, CDR1 is SGHTA and CDR2 is FQGNSA. V shed 1 base and J shed 5 bases, with 11 bases lying between them. The CDR3: CASSLGRGAETQYF. The CDR3 DNA reads TGTGCCAGCAGCTTAGGTCGGGGGGCGGAGACCCAGTACTTC. The full variable domain, in which reference TRBV7-2 and TRBJ2-5 provide the parts outside the CDR3, is GAGVSQSPSNKVTEKGKDVELRCDPISGHTALYWYRQSLGQGLEFLIYFQGNSAPDKSGLPSDRFSAERTGGSVSTLTIQRTQQEDSAVYLCASSLGRGAETQYFGPGTRLLVL.

The gene calls are TRBV9 and TRBJ2-5, with 9 bases matching TRBD2. The germline V gene encodes CDR1 SGDLS and CDR2 YYNGEE. V shed 0 bases, J shed 5 bases, and the junction held 8 bases outside the gene matches. The CDR3 has 16 residues. CDR3: CASSVVGSGGPETQYF. CDR3 sequence (DNA): TGTGCCAGCAGCGTAGTCGGTAGCGGGGGACCCGAGACCCAGTACTTC.

The chain employs TRBV6-5 and TRBJ1-5; perhaps TRBD1 as D (5 bases). The length of the CDR3 is 13 residues. V was shortened by 6 bases and J by 0 bases, with 6 bases between the two germline ends. Germline assignment: CDR1 MNHEY and CDR2 SVGAGI. In nucleotides, the CDR3 is TGTGCCAGCAGGGGGGGTAGCAATCAGCCCCAGCATTTT. It is translated as CASRGGSNQPQHF.

The chain employs TRBV12-3 or TRBV12-4 and TRBJ1-6; 8 positions match TRBD1. The V segment lost 6 bases and the J segment 7 bases; nucleotides outside the gene matches: 2. The CDR3 is 13 residues long. CDR3 amino acids: CASSRQGNSPLHF. In nucleotides, the CDR3 is TGTGCCAGCAGCCGACAGGGGAATTCACCCCTCCACTTT.